Following are 27 T cell receptor beta chains from one sample sequenced in a study of healthy donors' naive CD4 and CD8 T cells. Starting from 500 ng of total RNA, TCR libraries were made with linear amplification. TCRdb used MiXCR to reprocess the reads, holding one entry per CDR3 protein. This sample yields approximately 200,000 distinct CDR3 sequences, of which around three quarters are seen a single time; 2% to 2.5% belongs to the top ten. Sequencing was performed on naive CD4+ and CD8+ T cells sorted from blood, pooled from several donors. These receptor sequences come from a pool of human donors in good health; the sample pools cells from several healthy donors.

This chain connects TRBV11-2 to TRBJ1-5; D gene uncertain. This CDR3 has 12 residues. Trimming removed 7 bases at V and 7 bases at J, with 11 bases between. Germline-derived CDR1 and CDR2 are SGHAT and FQNNGV. CDR3 nucleotides: TGTGCCAGCATGGACGGGAGGCAGCCCCAGCATTTT. Protein sequence: CASMDGRQPQHF.

The rearrangement links TRBV24-1 to TRBJ2-7, with D unclear. The CDR3 length is 11 residues. Trimming removed 11 bases from V and 0 bases from J, with 7 bases in between. Germline V gene sequence: CDR1 KGHDR, CDR2 SFDVKD. CDR3 coding DNA: TGTGCCAACGCAGCCTCCTACGAGCAGTACTTC. It encodes CANAASYEQYF.

The chain has TRBV5-1 and TRBJ2-7; D might be TRBD2 (5 bases). CDR3 length equals 13 residues. Germline CDR1 and CDR2: SGHRS and YFSETQ. Trimming removed 4 bases from V and 4 bases from J, with 12 bases in between. The CDR3 region is CASSMTTEYEQYF. The CDR3 coding sequence is TGCGCCAGCAGCATGACTACGGAGTACGAGCAGTACTTC.

This clonotype was counted a single time. This chain uses TRBV19 with TRBJ2-1; 7 positions agree with TRBD2. This CDR3 is built from 14 residues. In germline, CDR1 is LNHDA, CDR2 SQIVND (reference sequence). The V segment lost 7 bases and the J segment 2 bases; nucleotides outside the gene matches: 5. The CDR3, as DNA: TGTGCCAGTACCCCAGCGGGGCCCTACAATGAGCAGTTCTTC. Its translation: CASTPAGPYNEQFF.

Worth noting for this clonotype: Here the CDR3 omits its conserved ending phenylalanine or tryptophan, so a read error is the likely source. V gene TRBV27 combines with J gene TRBJ2-1; D remains ambiguous. The CDR3 covers 12 residues. CDR1 and CDR2 (germline): MNHEY, SMNVEV (reference sequence). The V end was cut by 6 bases, the J end by 8 bases, with 11 bases between. CDR3 sequence: CASSSEGYEQFL. DNA for the CDR3: TGTGCCAGCAGCTCCGAAGGATATGAGCAGTTCCTC.

The rearrangement uses TRBV6-5 and TRBJ2-7; 9 bases agree with TRBD2. V shed 7 bases and J 1 base; nucleotides not matched to a gene: 8. The CDR3 covers 15 residues. Germline V gene sequence: CDR1 MNHEY, CDR2 SVGAGI. The CDR3 loop reads CASKYGLAGSYEQYF. As DNA, the CDR3 is TGTGCCAGCAAGTATGGGCTAGCGGGGTCCTACGAGCAGTACTTC.

The chain combines TRBV6-5 with TRBJ1-5; 10 bases agree with TRBD1. The V and J ends lost 5 bases and 5 bases, in that order; junction bases with no gene match: 3. The CDR3 consists of 14 residues. Germline V gene data show CDR1 as MNHEY and CDR2 as SVGAGI. The CDR3 bases are TGTGCCAGCAGTGACGGGACAGGGGATCAGCCCCAGCATTTT. Encoded protein: CASSDGTGDQPQHF.

The CDR3 nucleotides are TGTGCCAGTAGTTCCCACGGGACAGGGACCGGGGAGCTGTTTTTT. Its protein product is CASSSHGTGTGELFF. The rearrangement links TRBV19 to TRBJ2-2, with 9 positions matching TRBD1. CDR3 length: 15 residues. Unmatched junction bases numbered 6, after V lost 5 bases and J lost 5 bases. Germline CDR1 LNHDA, CDR2 SQIVND (reference sequence).

This chain uses TRBV7-2 with TRBJ2-3; D not certain. V dropped 6 bases and J dropped 0 bases, with 13 bases sitting between them. Germline V CDR1 and CDR2: SGHTA, FQGNSA. CDR3 length equals 15 residues. Written as DNA, the CDR3 is TGTGCCAGCAGATCTAGGAGCGCTAGCACAGATACGCAGTATTTT. Protein product: CASRSRSASTDTQYF.

The chain joins TRBV29-1 to TRBJ2-7; the D gene is possibly TRBD2 (5 bases). The CDR3 loop spans 12 amino acids. Per germline, CDR1 SQVTM and CDR2 ANQGSEA. V was cut by 5 bases and J by 1 base, with 9 bases left in between. The CDR3 loop is CSVPGSSYEQYF. CDR3 in DNA: TGCAGCGTTCCGGGGTCATCCTACGAGCAGTACTTC.

The chain has TRBV29-1 and TRBJ2-7; D remains unclear. Trimming shortened V by 1 base and J by 1 base, and 8 bases separated the two germline ends. The V gene's germline CDR1 is SQVTM and CDR2 ANQGSEA. This CDR3 is built from 13 residues. CDR3 residues: CSVEGGESYEQYF. The CDR3 DNA is TGCAGCGTTGAAGGTGGGGAATCCTACGAGCAGTACTTC.

The rearrangement links TRBV5-1 to TRBJ2-3; TRBD2 is a possible D gene (5 bases). The CDR3 is made up of 15 amino acids. V gave up 2 bases and J gave up 1 base, with 11 bases separating them. Germline V gene data show CDR1 as SGHRS and CDR2 as YFSETQ. As DNA, the CDR3 is TGCGCCAGCAGCTTTGCTAGCATTGGCACAGATACGCAGTATTTT. Translating it yields CASSFASIGTDTQYF.

This chain joins TRBV15 and TRBJ2-7; no clear D gene. The germline gives CDR1 LNHNV, CDR2 YYDKDF (reference sequence). The CDR3 consists of 14 residues. Trimming pared 1 base from V and 2 bases from J, leaving 9 bases between. The CDR3 DNA reads as TGTGCCACCAGCAGAGGGACCCAGGCCTACGAGCAGTACTTC. Residues: CATSRGTQAYEQYF.

The CDR3 sequence: CSVPLANTGELFF. For the CDR3, the DNA is TGCAGCGTTCCCCTCGCGAACACCGGGGAGCTGTTTTTT. This sequence joins TRBV29-1 and TRBJ2-2; no definite D call. Germline CDR1 reads SQVTM; CDR2 reads ANQGSEA. This CDR3 has 13 amino acids. V shed 5 bases and J shed 0 bases, with 7 bases lying between them.

The genes are TRBV12-3 or TRBV12-4 and TRBJ1-1, with D possibly matching TRBD1 (6 bases). The CDR3 has 14 residues. V lost 1 base, J lost 4 bases, and 10 bases lay in between. The CDR3 is CASSLEGVTTEAFF. The CDR3 nucleotides are TGTGCCAGCAGTTTAGAGGGGGTAACCACTGAAGCTTTCTTT.

The genes are TRBV20-1 and TRBJ1-1; possible D gene TRBD1, 5 bases. CDR1 and CDR2 from the germline V gene are DFQATT and SNEGSKA (reference sequence). V gave up 1 base and J gave up 0 bases, with 9 bases separating them. The CDR3 is made up of 14 amino acids. In DNA, the CDR3 is TGCAGTGCTAGAGTAGGGACTATGAACACTGAAGCTTTCTTT. Amino acid sequence: CSARVGTMNTEAFF.

V and J are TRBV15 and TRBJ1-5; D not certain. Per germline, CDR1 LNHNV and CDR2 YYDKDF (reference sequence). The CDR3 has 16 amino acids. V dropped 0 bases and J dropped 7 bases, with 16 bases sitting between them. This chain's CDR3 is CATSRDIEVSGQPQHF. The CDR3 coding sequence is TGTGCCACCAGCAGAGATATTGAGGTCTCAGGCCAGCCCCAGCATTTT. Full variable domain (missing parts from reference TRBV15 and TRBJ1-5): DAMVIQNPRYQVTQFGKPVTLSCSQTLNHNVMYWYQQKSSQAPKLLFHYYDKDFNNEADTPDNFQSRRPNTSFCFLDIRSPGLGDTAMYLCATSRDIEVSGQPQHFGDGTRLSIL.

CDR3 protein: CASSYLRTSRSSYEQYF. CDR3 DNA: TGTGCCAGCAGTTACCTTCGAACCTCTAGGAGCTCCTACGAGCAGTACTTC. The chain uses TRBV6-5 and TRBJ2-7, with D unclear. In germline, CDR1 is MNHEY, CDR2 SVGAGI. Trimming removed 2 bases from V and 0 bases from J, with 17 bases in between. CDR3 length: 17 residues.

A few counts support this clonotype. The chain recombines TRBV19 with TRBJ2-5; 12 bases agree with TRBD1. Unmatched junction bases numbered 6, after V lost 7 bases and J lost 3 bases. The CDR3 covers 15 residues. The germline gives CDR1 LNHDA, CDR2 SQIVND (reference sequence). Here the CDR3 DNA reads TGTGCCAGTACCGGGGACAGGGGGCGAGAAGAGACCCAGTACTTC. Its translation is CASTGDRGREETQYF.

This chain joins TRBV27 and TRBJ2-1; 8 positions agree with TRBD2. This CDR3 region has 16 residues. CDR1 and CDR2 from the germline V gene are MNHEY and SMNVEV (reference sequence). V dropped 5 bases and J dropped 0; count of bases not matched to a gene: 6. The CDR3 here is CASSPPSGSSYNEQFF. CDR3 DNA sequence: TGTGCCAGCAGTCCGCCCAGCGGGAGCTCCTACAATGAGCAGTTCTTC.

This sequence joins TRBV29-1 and TRBJ2-2, with TRBD1 identical over 12 bases. Germline V gene data show CDR1 as SQVTM and CDR2 as ANQGSEA. Trimming took 4 bases from V and 4 from J; bases not matched to a gene: 1. This CDR3 is built from 14 residues. The DNA for the CDR3 is TGCAGCGTTGCGGGACAGGGGGCCACCGGGGAGCTGTTTTTT. Its protein product is CSVAGQGATGELFF.

This chain links TRBV29-1 with TRBJ2-1; possibly TRBD2 for D (6 bases). Germline CDR1 reads SQVTM; CDR2 reads ANQGSEA. Trimming took off 1 base at V and 0 bases at J, with 16 bases between the two ends. The CDR3 is made up of 17 amino acids. CDR3 amino acids: CSVEGFQGLSSYNEQFF. CDR3 DNA sequence: TGCAGCGTTGAAGGGTTTCAGGGACTGAGCTCCTACAATGAGCAGTTCTTC.

CDR3 DNA: TGTGCCAGCAGTTACAGGAGCAGTCCCGAGCAGTACTTC. Encoded protein: CASSYRSSPEQYF. V is TRBV6-5 and J is TRBJ2-7; D not certain. CDR1 MNHEY and CDR2 SVGAGI come from the germline V gene. The CDR3 length is 13 residues. V was cut by 2 bases and J by 6 bases, with 11 bases left in between.

J is TRBJ2-1 and V is TRBV29-1; 9 bases map to TRBD2. After removal of 8 bases from V and 5 bases from J, the junction contained 7 bases not matched to a gene. Germline CDR1 reads SQVTM; CDR2 reads ANQGSEA. CDR3 length equals 13 residues. This chain's CDR3 is CSPLAGSDNEQFF. The DNA of the CDR3 is TGCAGCCCCCTAGCGGGATCGGACAATGAGCAGTTCTTC.

V and J are TRBV11-2 and TRBJ2-7; D is ambiguous. Germline-derived CDR1 and CDR2 are SGHAT and FQNNGV. This CDR3 is built from 13 residues. Trimming stripped 1 base from V and 3 bases from J, with 7 bases between. The CDR3 loop reads CASSLGPDYEQYF. CDR3 DNA sequence: TGTGCCAGCAGCTTAGGGCCGGACTACGAGCAGTACTTC.

This chain joins TRBV12-3 or TRBV12-4 and TRBJ1-5, with TRBD1 matching 7 bases. There are 14 residues in the CDR3. V shed 6 bases, J shed 3 bases, and the junction held 5 bases outside the gene matches. DNA for the CDR3: TGTGCCAGCAGCCTCGGGACAGTCAATCAGCCCCAGCATTTT. Translating gives CASSLGTVNQPQHF.

J is TRBJ2-5 and V is TRBV30; D may be TRBD2 (5 bases). V lost 5 bases and J 7 bases, leaving 23 bases between the germline ends. The CDR3 has 15 amino acids. Germline assignment: CDR1 GTSNPN and CDR2 SVGIG (reference sequence). CDR3 bases: TGTGCCTGGCGGAAGCGGATACTTCAAGAGGGGACCCAGTACTTC. Translation: CAWRKRILQEGTQYF.